This passage covers 10 T cell receptor beta chains from one sample sequenced in a study of T cells in Graves' hyperthyroidism and ophthalmopathy. Researchers took RNA transcripts and amplified the TCR beta CDR3 regions from them. HTBI primers were used for first-round RT-PCR of the TCR CDR3. A single record per CDR3 protein comes from TCRdb applying MiXCR to the multiplex PCR reads. This sample has 600,000 or so distinct CDR3 sequences, with 14% found just once. The specimen was blood. The receptors originated from a woman aged 50 to 60 with Graves' ophthalmopathy.

A remark on this clonotype: A read error may be the cause here, since a much bigger clone is one base away. V and J are TRBV3-1 and TRBJ2-3; 10 bases are a match to TRBD2. The CDR3 covers 16 residues. Germline CDR1 reads LGHDT; CDR2 reads YNNKEL (reference sequence). Written as DNA, the CDR3 is TGTGTCAGCAGCCGCAGACTAGCGGGTGGGTCAGATACGCAGTATTTT. Translation gives CVSSRRLAGGSDTQYF.

This chain joins TRBV19 and TRBJ1-4; no clear D. Per germline, CDR1 LNHDA and CDR2 SQIVND (reference sequence). This CDR3 is built from 14 residues. Trimming shortened V by 5 bases and J by 5 bases, and 12 bases separated the two germline ends. CDR3 amino acids: CASSSTPPNEKLFF. The CDR3 DNA reads TGTGCCAGTAGTTCGACCCCTCCGAATGAAAAACTGTTTTTT.

This clonotype appeared many times. This chain uses TRBV28 with TRBJ1-2; D unclear. CDR3 length: 13 amino acids. V gave up 5 bases and J gave up 4 bases, with 11 bases separating them. The germline gives CDR1 MDHEN, CDR2 SYDVKM. This CDR3 reads CASSPTPPYGYTF. The CDR3 coding sequence is TGTGCCAGCAGTCCGACACCCCCCTATGGCTACACCTTC.

About this clonotype: A read error may explain this, as a much larger clone is one base away. V gene TRBV6-2 or TRBV6-3 combines with J gene TRBJ2-5, with 13 positions matching TRBD2. Germline CDR1 is MNHEY and CDR2 is SVGEGT. The CDR3 length is 18 residues. J lost 2 bases, V lost 0 bases, and 6 bases had no gene match. CDR3 sequence: CASSYSGLAGYPQETQYF. The CDR3 DNA sequence: TGTGCCAGCAGTTACTCGGGACTAGCGGGATACCCACAAGAGACCCAGTACTTC.

The chain has TRBV7-2 and TRBJ2-4; 9 bases are shared with TRBD1. This CDR3 spans 14 amino acids. V lost 4 bases to trimming and J lost 6 bases; unmatched junction nucleotides: 4. Germline V gene lookup returns CDR1 SGHTA and CDR2 FQGNSA. The CDR3 here is CASSYTTGGNIQYF. The CDR3 nucleotides read TGTGCCAGCAGCTACACGACAGGGGGAAACATTCAGTACTTC.

On this clonotype itself: A much bigger clone sits one base away, suggesting this may be a read error. This chain joins TRBV20-1 and TRBJ1-1; D unclear. There are 13 residues in the CDR3. Per the germline V gene, CDR1 is DFQATT and CDR2 is SNEGSKA (reference sequence). In DNA form, the CDR3 reads TGCAGTGCTAGATCCGGCGGGTACATTGAAACTTTCTTT. Protein: CSARSGGYIETFF.

This clonotype was observed at least ten times. The CDR3 here is CASSPRGQLNSDTQYF. The CDR3 coding sequence is TGTGCCAGCAGTCCCAGGGGACAGTTGAATTCAGATACGCAGTATTTT. This rearrangement joins TRBV3-1 to TRBJ2-3, with 7 bases fitting TRBD1. This CDR3 spans 16 amino acids. Germline V gene lookup returns CDR1 LGHDT and CDR2 YNNKEL (reference sequence). V trimming: 6 bases; J trimming: 4 bases; junction bases outside the gene matches: 13.

This clonotype has ten or more counts. The chain recombines TRBV7-3 with TRBJ2-7, with D unclear. Germline lookup yields CDR1 SGHTA and CDR2 FQGTGA. The ends were cut back, 5 bases at V and 5 bases at J, with 16 bases in the middle. This CDR3 is built from 14 residues. Here the CDR3 DNA reads TGTGCCAGCAGCCTTGATGGCGTCGGAGACGAGCAGTACTTC. It specifies CASSLDGVGDEQYF.

This clonotype was seen repeatedly, ten times or more. The V and J genes are TRBV6-1 and TRBJ2-1, with 9 nucleotides matching TRBD1. J gave up 8 bases and V 6 bases, and 11 bases lay outside the gene matches. This CDR3 region has 15 residues. Germline values: CDR1 MNHNS, CDR2 SASEGT. CDR3 region: CASRPRDRDKHEQFF. In DNA form, the CDR3 reads TGTGCCAGCAGACCCCGGGACAGGGATAAGCATGAGCAGTTCTTC.

This clonotype was observed many times. The chain uses TRBV28 and TRBJ2-1; D might be TRBD1 (6 bases). Trimming stripped 6 bases from V and 5 bases from J, with 23 bases between. CDR1 and CDR2 (germline): MDHEN, SYDVKM. The CDR3 runs 17 residues. The CDR3 is CASSELTGKGFHNEQFF. CDR3 nucleotides: TGTGCCAGCAGCGAACTTACAGGGAAAGGATTTCACAATGAGCAGTTCTTC.